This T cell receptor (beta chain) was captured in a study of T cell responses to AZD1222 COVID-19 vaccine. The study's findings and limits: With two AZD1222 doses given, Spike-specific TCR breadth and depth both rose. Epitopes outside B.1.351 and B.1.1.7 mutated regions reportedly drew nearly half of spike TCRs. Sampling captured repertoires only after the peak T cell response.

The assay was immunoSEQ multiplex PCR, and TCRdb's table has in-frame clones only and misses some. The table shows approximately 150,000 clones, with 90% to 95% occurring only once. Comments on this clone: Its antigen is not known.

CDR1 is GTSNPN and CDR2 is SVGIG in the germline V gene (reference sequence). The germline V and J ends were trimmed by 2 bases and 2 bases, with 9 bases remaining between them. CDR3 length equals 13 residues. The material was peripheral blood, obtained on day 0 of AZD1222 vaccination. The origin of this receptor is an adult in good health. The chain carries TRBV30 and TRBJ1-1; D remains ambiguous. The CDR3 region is CAWSREGNTEAFF. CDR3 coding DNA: TGTGCCTGGAGTAGGGAGGGTAACACTGAAGCTTTCTTT.